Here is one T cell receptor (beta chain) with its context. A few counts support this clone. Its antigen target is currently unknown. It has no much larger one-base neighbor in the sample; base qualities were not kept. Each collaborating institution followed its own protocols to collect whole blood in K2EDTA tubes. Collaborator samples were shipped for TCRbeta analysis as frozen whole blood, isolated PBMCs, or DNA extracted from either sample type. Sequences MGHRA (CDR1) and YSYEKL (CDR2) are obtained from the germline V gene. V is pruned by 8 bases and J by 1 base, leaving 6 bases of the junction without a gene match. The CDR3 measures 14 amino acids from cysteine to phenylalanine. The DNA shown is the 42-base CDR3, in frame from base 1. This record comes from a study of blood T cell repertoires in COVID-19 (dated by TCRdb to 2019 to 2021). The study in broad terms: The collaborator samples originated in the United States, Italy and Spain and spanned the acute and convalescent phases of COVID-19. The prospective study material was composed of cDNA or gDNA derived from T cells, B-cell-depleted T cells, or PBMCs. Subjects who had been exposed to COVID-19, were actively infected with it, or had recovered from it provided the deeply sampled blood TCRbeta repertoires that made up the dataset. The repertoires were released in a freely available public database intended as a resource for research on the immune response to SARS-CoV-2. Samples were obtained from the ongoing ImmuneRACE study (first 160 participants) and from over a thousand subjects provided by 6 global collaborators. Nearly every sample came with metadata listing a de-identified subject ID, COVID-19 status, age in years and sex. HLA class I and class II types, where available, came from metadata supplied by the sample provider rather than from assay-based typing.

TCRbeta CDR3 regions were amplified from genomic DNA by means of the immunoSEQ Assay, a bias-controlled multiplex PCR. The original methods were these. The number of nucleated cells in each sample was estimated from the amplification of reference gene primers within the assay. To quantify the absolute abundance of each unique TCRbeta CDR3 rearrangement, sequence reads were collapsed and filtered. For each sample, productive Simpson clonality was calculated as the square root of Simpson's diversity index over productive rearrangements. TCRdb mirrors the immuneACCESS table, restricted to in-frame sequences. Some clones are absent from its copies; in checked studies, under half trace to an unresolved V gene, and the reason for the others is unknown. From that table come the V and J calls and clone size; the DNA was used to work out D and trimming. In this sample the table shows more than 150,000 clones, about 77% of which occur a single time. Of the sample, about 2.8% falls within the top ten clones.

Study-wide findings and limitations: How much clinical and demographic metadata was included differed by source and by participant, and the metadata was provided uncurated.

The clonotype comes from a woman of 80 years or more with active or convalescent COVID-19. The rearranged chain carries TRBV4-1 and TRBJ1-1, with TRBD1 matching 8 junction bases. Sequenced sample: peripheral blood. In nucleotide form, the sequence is TGCGCCAGCGCCCCGGACAGGGCGAACACTGAAGCTTTCTTT. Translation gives CASAPDRANTEAFF.